The clone carrying this T cell receptor beta chain came up once. Its antigen is unknown. This CDR3 contains 17 residues. CDR1 and CDR2 from the germline V gene are SGHDT and YYEEEE. Trimming shortened V by 6 bases and J by 3 bases, and 24 bases separated the two germline ends. The record originates from a study of response to subunit inactivated influenza vaccine. Notes on the study in general: Each seasonal influenza vaccination, the authors suggested, recruits few new T cells.

TCRdb re-called the RT-PCR reads with MiXCR, one entry per CDR3 protein. The sample consists of about 310,000 distinct CDR3 sequences, 20% to 25% of them appearing once. The chain links TRBV5-6 to TRBJ1-1, with D tentatively TRBD1 (5 bases). The specimen was PBMCs from blood, collected 21 months after vaccination. The sequence was obtained from a man aged 50 to 75 who received an inactivated influenza vaccine. The CDR3 reads CASTDAHRTLLDTEAFF. In DNA form, the CDR3 reads TGTGCCAGCACCGACGCGCACAGGACCCTCTTAGACACTGAAGCTTTCTTT.